The 19 T cell receptor beta chains reported below all come from one sample, sequenced in a study of blood T cell repertoires in COVID-19 (dated by TCRdb to about 2020). Library generation was performed with the immunoSEQ multiplex PCR assay. This immuneACCESS table, as held by TCRdb, lists in-frame sequences with V and J called but not all clones. Of the missing ones, under half trace to an unresolved V gene in checked studies; the others have no known cause. This sample holds a few hundred thousand clones; over 65% were observed only once. The ten largest clones capture approximately 3.2% of the sample. Source material: peripheral blood. The receptor source for this set is an elderly woman with acute or convalescent COVID-19.

The rearrangement joins TRBV19 to TRBJ1-6; tentative D call: TRBD1 (5 bases). Trimming left V 1 base short and J 3 bases short, with 7 bases between. CDR3 size: 15 residues. The germline V gene encodes CDR1 LNHDA and CDR2 SQIVND (reference sequence). CDR3 residues: CASSIAGVYNSPLHF. CDR3 nucleotides: TGTGCCAGTAGTATAGCGGGGGTCTATAATTCACCCCTCCACTTT.

The chain recombines TRBV5-5 with TRBJ2-1; 8 nucleotides align to TRBD2. Germline V gene data show CDR1 as SGHKS and CDR2 as YYEKEE (reference sequence). V shed 3 bases, J shed 4 bases, and the junction held 3 bases outside the gene matches. The CDR3 runs 14 residues. The CDR3 DNA reads TGTGCCAGCAGCTCCGGCGGGGGGTACAATGAGCAGTTCTTC. The encoded protein is CASSSGGGYNEQFF.

This clone appeared many times. This chain joins TRBV5-4 and TRBJ2-1; TRBD2 aligns across 8 bases. Germline V CDR1 and CDR2: SGHNT, YYREEE (reference sequence). CDR3 length equals 15 residues. J lost 3 bases, V lost 9 bases, and 11 bases had no gene match. The chain's CDR3 is CATLRAGGRYNEQFF. CDR3 nucleotide sequence: TGTGCCACCCTACGGGCGGGGGGTCGCTACAATGAGCAGTTCTTC.

This clone was detected only a few times. J is TRBJ2-1 and V is TRBV5-8; D unclear. The CDR3 has 13 amino acids. V shed 0 bases and J shed 4 bases, with 5 bases lying between them. Germline V lookup: CDR1 SGHTS, CDR2 YDEGEE. The CDR3, as DNA: TGTGCCAGCAGCTTGGCTCGGTACAATGAGCAGTTCTTC. Amino acids: CASSLARYNEQFF.

The genes are TRBV6-1 and TRBJ1-3; TRBD1 matches at 10 bases. The CDR3 runs to 18 residues. The V gene's germline CDR1 is MNHNS and CDR2 SASEGT. The trim removed 3 bases at V and 4 bases at J, leaving 12 bases unmatched. The CDR3 nucleotides are TGTGCCAGCAGTGATCCCGACAGGGGGCATCCGTGGGGAAACACCATATATTTT. This encodes CASSDPDRGHPWGNTIYF.

The gene calls are TRBV18 and TRBJ1-2, with a possible D match to TRBD1 (6 bases). The CDR3 extends over 14 amino acids. V gave up 8 bases and J gave up 4 bases, with 17 bases separating them. Germline V gene sequence: CDR1 KGHSH, CDR2 LQKENI. CDR3 nucleotide sequence: TGTGCCAGCCAAAAAAACAGGGATTTCTATGGCTACACCTTC. Encoded protein: CASQKNRDFYGYTF.

The V call is TRBV9, the J call TRBJ1-6; the D is unclear. The CDR3 extends over 13 amino acids. The germline gives CDR1 SGDLS, CDR2 YYNGEE. Trimming took off 2 bases at V and 14 bases at J, with 14 bases between the two ends. Here the CDR3 DNA reads TGTGCCAGCAGCGTGTCCGGGATCGAAACCCTCCACTTT. Amino acids: CASSVSGIETLHF.

In nucleotides, the CDR3 is TGTGCCAGCAGCCAAGCCCTGGCGGGCGCTTACAATGAGCAGTTCTTC. It is translated as CASSQALAGAYNEQFF. The chain joins TRBV4-2 to TRBJ2-1, with D perhaps matching TRBD2 (5 bases). This CDR3 contains 16 residues. Trimming stripped 1 base from V and 4 bases from J, with 14 bases between. Germline V gene lookup returns CDR1 LGHNA and CDR2 YNFKEQ.

This clone turned up a few times. This chain connects TRBV6-5 to TRBJ1-4; D is undetermined. CDR1 and CDR2 from the germline V gene are MNHEY and SVGAGI. V was shortened by 2 bases and J by 7 bases, with 8 bases between the two germline ends. This CDR3 is 13 amino acids long. This CDR3 is CASSYEATEKLFF. The CDR3 DNA reads as TGTGCCAGCAGTTACGAGGCCACTGAAAAACTGTTTTTT.

The chain combines TRBV20-1 with TRBJ1-1; perhaps TRBD1 as D (5 bases). Germline loops: CDR1 DFQATT, CDR2 SNEGSKA (reference sequence). The CDR3 consists of 11 residues. Deletions cut 3 bases from V and 11 bases from J, with 13 bases between. The CDR3 loop reads CSASQGMEAFF. CDR3 sequence (DNA): TGCAGTGCTAGTCAGGGTATGGAGGCTTTCTTT.

The chain recombines TRBV5-8 with TRBJ1-6; 7 bases match TRBD1. Germline V gene sequence: CDR1 SGHTS, CDR2 YDEGEE. Trimming cost V 2 bases and J 7 bases; bases outside gene matches: 6. This CDR3 contains 15 residues. This CDR3 reads CASSFDRGQNSPLHF. The CDR3 DNA follows: TGTGCCAGCAGCTTTGATAGGGGGCAAAATTCACCCCTCCACTTT.

The J gene is TRBJ1-5, the V gene TRBV2; 9 bases are a match to TRBD1. With V trimmed by 6 bases and J by 5 bases, 8 bases remained unmatched. This CDR3 has 15 residues. CDR1 SNHLY and CDR2 FYNNEI come from the germline V gene. The CDR3 region is CASSLRTGVYQPQHF. DNA of the CDR3: TGTGCCAGCAGCTTACGGACAGGGGTTTATCAGCCCCAGCATTTT.

The chain carries TRBV5-1 and TRBJ1-1; TRBD1 matches 11 bases. Looked up from germline, CDR1 is SGHRS and CDR2 is YFSETQ. The CDR3 runs to 15 residues. The ends lost 4 bases at V and 5 bases at J; junction bases unmatched: 7. CDR3 sequence reads: CASSVTGTGGTEAFF. Written as DNA, the CDR3 is TGCGCCAGCAGCGTAACCGGGACAGGGGGGACTGAAGCTTTCTTT.

The chain is built from TRBV4-3 and TRBJ1-5; a weak D match, TRBD1 (6 bases). Trimming cost V 2 bases and J 5 bases, with 10 bases left between them. The CDR3 sequence is 14 residues long. Germline lookup yields CDR1 LGHNA and CDR2 YSLEER. The CDR3 is CASSQLQGYQPQHF. CDR3 nucleotide sequence: TGCGCCAGCAGCCAACTACAGGGATATCAGCCCCAGCATTTT.

In DNA form, the CDR3 reads TGCGCCAGCAGCCAAGGGACAGGGGTCCACGAGCAGTACTTC. Protein sequence: CASSQGTGVHEQYF. V gene TRBV4-3 combines with J gene TRBJ2-7, with 9 bases fitting TRBD1. Trimming removed 1 base from V and 5 bases from J; junction bases left unmatched: 3. CDR1 and CDR2 from the germline V gene are LGHNA and YSLEER. This CDR3 has 14 amino acids.

The chain links TRBV2 to TRBJ1-2; D ambiguous. Germline V gives CDR1 SNHLY, CDR2 FYNNEI. The CDR3 is made up of 15 amino acids. With 8 bases removed from V and 2 bases from J, the gap between germline ends came to 18 bases. The CDR3 is CASLPSPNTNYGYTF. The CDR3 region has the DNA TGTGCCAGCCTCCCATCCCCGAACACCAACTATGGCTACACCTTC. Full variable domain (outside the CDR3, taken from reference TRBV2 and TRBJ1-2): EPEVTQTPSHQVTQMGQEVILRCVPISNHLYFYWYRQILGQKVEFLVSFYNNEISEKSEIFDDQFSVERPDGSNFTLKIRSTKLEDSAMYFCASLPSPNTNYGYTFGSGTRLTVV.

The chain carries TRBV28 and TRBJ1-1, with a possible D match to TRBD1 (6 bases). Trimming shortened V by 3 bases and J by 9 bases, and 20 bases separated the two germline ends. The germline V gene has CDR1 MDHEN and CDR2 SYDVKM. The CDR3 runs 15 residues. CDR3 nucleotides: TGTGCCAGCAGTTTGGTCTATTCGGGGGGCTTAAAAGCTTTCTTT. Its translation is CASSLVYSGGLKAFF. Complete variable domain (other parts from reference TRBV28 and TRBJ1-1): DVKVTQSSRYLVKRTGEKVFLECVQDMDHENMFWYRQDPGLGLRLIYFSYDVKMKEKGDIPEGYSVSREKKERFSLILESASTNQTSMYLCASSLVYSGGLKAFFGQGTRLTVV.

This chain uses TRBV30 with TRBJ2-2; perhaps TRBD2 as D (6 bases). Per germline, CDR1 GTSNPN and CDR2 SVGIG (reference sequence). This CDR3 contains 15 residues. V lost 2 bases, J lost 5 bases, and 15 bases lay in between. The CDR3 region has the DNA TGTGCCTGGAGTCAACTAGCCGGTGGGACCGGGGAGCTGTTTTTT. This translates into CAWSQLAGGTGELFF.

V gene TRBV27 combines with J gene TRBJ2-3, with TRBD2 matching over 8 bases. Germline V gene data show CDR1 as MNHEY and CDR2 as SMNVEV (reference sequence). With 7 bases clipped from V and 5 bases from J, the junction kept 11 bases outside the gene matches. The CDR3 has 15 amino acids. The CDR3 is CASNLAGPAIDTQYF. Here the CDR3 DNA reads TGTGCCAGCAACTTAGCGGGACCGGCGATAGATACGCAGTATTTT.